Here is one T cell receptor beta chain with its context. What it recognizes is unknown. Template switching added a universal primer site; cDNA carried unique molecular identifiers. One entry per CDR3 protein, called by TCRdb with MiXCR from the 5' RACE reads. Here the sample spans roughly 1.6 million distinct CDR3 sequences, around 29% being singletons. These data belong to a study of identical twins. The donor group consisted entirely of healthy Caucasians. The germline V gene encodes CDR1 KGHSH and CDR2 LQKENI. Losses at the gene ends were 4 bases for V and 7 bases for J; bases not matched to a gene: 4. This CDR3 contains 14 residues. Notes on the study in general: Insertion counts were lower in abundant cord blood beta clonotypes, a trend that memory repertoires did not show.

Sequencing used cord blood. This receptor was obtained from a newborn girl in good health. The gene calls are TRBV18 and TRBJ1-6, with 7 bases identical to TRBD1. CDR3 loop: CASSHDRVNSPLHF. Here the CDR3 DNA reads TGTGCCAGCTCACACGACAGGGTCAATTCACCCCTCCACTTT.